These 5 T cell receptor beta chains were all obtained from the same sample, sequenced in a study of response to subunit inactivated influenza vaccine. Each CDR3 protein gets one entry after TCRdb re-called the RT-PCR reads with MiXCR. The sample records just over 300,000 distinct CDR3 sequences, just over 20% being singletons. Here the sequenced sample was PBMCs from blood, taken less than 22 months after vaccination. Receptors originate from a man in his fifties or sixties who received an inactivated influenza vaccine.

The rearrangement uses TRBV20-1 and TRBJ1-4; possibly TRBD1 for D (5 bases). This CDR3 contains 15 residues. V lost 0 bases and J lost 8, with 16 bases in between. Germline values: CDR1 DFQATT, CDR2 SNEGSKA (reference sequence). CDR3 sequence reads: CSAREGGGLTEKLFF. CDR3 nucleotides: TGCAGTGCTAGAGAGGGGGGGGGACTCACGGAAAAACTGTTTTTT.

V and J are TRBV29-1 and TRBJ1-2; 10 bases are a match to TRBD1. The CDR3 has 15 residues. Germline V gene sequence: CDR1 SQVTM, CDR2 ANQGSEA. V lost 4 bases to trimming and J lost 0 bases; unmatched junction nucleotides: 5. The CDR3 is CSVGQGAQANYGYTF. CDR3 bases: TGCAGCGTTGGACAGGGGGCGCAGGCTAACTATGGCTACACCTTC.

V gene TRBV3-1 combines with J gene TRBJ2-5; D is undetermined. The CDR3 is 13 residues long. V gave up 4 bases and J gave up 8 bases, with 14 bases separating them. Germline CDR1 LGHDT, CDR2 YNNKEL (reference sequence). CDR3 in amino acids: CASSPTYPRTQYF. The CDR3 coding sequence is TGTGCCAGCAGCCCGACCTACCCGCGAACCCAGTACTTC.

Only a few counts were recorded for this clonotype. This chain joins TRBV6-5 and TRBJ1-2; D remains ambiguous. Trimming shortened V by 2 bases and J by 5 bases, and 15 bases separated the two germline ends. Germline-derived CDR1 and CDR2 are MNHEY and SVGAGI. The CDR3 runs to 15 residues. The DNA for the CDR3 is TGTGCCAGCAGTTACGACGGATCCTTCGCTTATGGCTACACCTTC. This translates into CASSYDGSFAYGYTF.

This clonotype showed up just a few times. The rearrangement uses TRBV5-1 and TRBJ1-2; D possibly corresponds to TRBD1 (6 bases). The germline V gene encodes CDR1 SGHRS and CDR2 YFSETQ. The V gene lost 4 bases and the J gene lost 4 bases, with 17 bases spanning the gap. The CDR3 covers 15 residues. The CDR3, as DNA: TGCGCCAGCAGCACTTCTCAGGGGCTGAGCTATGGCTACACCTTC. Its protein is CASSTSQGLSYGYTF.